A single sample gave rise to the 4 T cell receptor beta chains below, sequenced in a study of T cell responses to AZD1222 COVID-19 vaccine. The protocol was immunoSEQ multiplex PCR, while the TCRdb copy is restricted to in-frame clones and leaves out a portion. The top ten clones hold more than 9% of a sample with some 200,000 clones, around 92% of them seen once. This sample comprised peripheral blood, obtained on day 0 of AZD1222 vaccination. These receptors all come from an adult in good health.

The V call is TRBV30, the J call TRBJ1-1; a possible D gene is TRBD1 (5 bases). From germline, CDR1 is GTSNPN and CDR2 SVGIG (reference sequence). The CDR3 runs to 14 residues. Trimming left V 0 bases short and J 0 bases short, with 8 bases between. In nucleotides, the CDR3 is TGTGCCTGGAGTGTACAAGGGGTGAACACTGAAGCTTTCTTT. This gives the protein CAWSVQGVNTEAFF.

The chain combines TRBV6-5 with TRBJ2-7, with D maybe TRBD2 (7 bases). V lost 6 bases to trimming and J lost 7 bases, with 16 bases between them. The length of the CDR3 is 13 residues. Germline loops: CDR1 MNHEY, CDR2 SVGAGI. The CDR3 loop is CASRGGAPWEQYF. Written as DNA, the CDR3 is TGTGCCAGCAGGGGGGGGGCACCTTGGGAGCAGTACTTC.

The chain links TRBV12-3 or TRBV12-4 to TRBJ2-1; D tentatively reads TRBD1 or TRBD2 (5 bases each). V lost 5 bases, J lost 8 bases, and 13 bases lay in between. This CDR3 has 13 residues. CDR3: CASSPGPLYEQFF. The CDR3 DNA is TGTGCCAGCAGTCCGGGACCCCTTTATGAGCAGTTCTTC.

A single count supports this clone. The DNA of the CDR3 is TGTGCCAGCAGCCAAGTTCTCATGAACACTGAAGCTTTCTTT. Translation gives CASSQVLMNTEAFF. The chain has TRBV3-1 (or the pseudogene TRBV3-2) and TRBJ1-1; D gene ambiguous. V lost 1 base and J lost 0, with 6 bases in between. There are 14 residues in the CDR3. Germline V CDR1 and CDR2: LGHDT, YNNKEL (reference sequence).